Listed here are 13 T cell receptor beta chains from one sample, sequenced in a study of blood T cell repertoires in COVID-19. The data were produced by immunoSEQ multiplex PCR, yet TCRdb's version contains in-frame clones alone and is incomplete. The sample lists about 93,000 clones; roughly 79% were seen once. The sample consisted of peripheral blood. The receptor set was obtained from a human donor in a cohort sampled during active COVID-19.

This sequence joins TRBV7-2 and TRBJ1-6, with D uncertain. The CDR3 loop spans 15 amino acids. V was cut by 1 base and J by 7 bases, with 11 bases left in between. Per the germline V gene, CDR1 is SGHTA and CDR2 is FQGNSA. This chain's CDR3 is CASSLGSPGNSPLHF. The CDR3 DNA follows: TGTGCCAGCAGCTTAGGGAGTCCGGGGAATTCACCCCTCCACTTT.

The chain has TRBV24-1 and TRBJ2-1, with 8 bases aligning to TRBD1. Trimming cost V 1 base and J 7 bases; bases outside gene matches: 8. This CDR3 contains 16 residues. Germline values: CDR1 KGHDR, CDR2 SFDVKD. The CDR3 is CATSDFVRTGSNEQFF. CDR3 bases: TGTGCCACCAGTGATTTTGTGAGGACAGGGAGTAATGAGCAGTTCTTC.

V gene TRBV6-5 combines with J gene TRBJ1-1; 7 bases align to TRBD1. Germline V gene data show CDR1 as MNHEY and CDR2 as SVGAGI. Trimming at V came to 4 bases and at J to 6 bases, leaving 11 bases not matched to a gene. The CDR3 extends over 15 amino acids. The CDR3 coding sequence is TGTGCCAGCAGTTCCCCTCGGGACAGCGCGGCTGAAGCTTTCTTT. This codes for CASSSPRDSAAEAFF.

J is TRBJ1-6 and V is TRBV28; 8 nucleotides line up with TRBD1. V lost 7 bases, J lost 0 bases, and 8 bases stayed unmatched. This CDR3 region has 17 residues. CDR1 MDHEN and CDR2 SYDVKM come from the germline V gene. CDR3 residues: CASKDRGRSSYNSPLHF. The CDR3 coding sequence is TGTGCCAGCAAAGACAGGGGTCGTAGCTCCTATAATTCACCCCTCCACTTT. Full variable domain (missing parts from reference TRBV28 and TRBJ1-6): DVKVTQSSRYLVKRTGEKVFLECVQDMDHENMFWYRQDPGLGLRLIYFSYDVKMKEKGDIPEGYSVSREKKERFSLILESASTNQTSMYLCASKDRGRSSYNSPLHFGNGTRLTVT.

This clone was detected only once. This chain uses TRBV18 with TRBJ1-6; D remains ambiguous. V was pared by 3 bases and J by 10 bases, with 13 bases between. Germline values: CDR1 KGHSH, CDR2 LQKENI. The CDR3 loop spans 14 amino acids. The CDR3 here is CASSPPPSNSPLHF. In DNA, the CDR3 is TGTGCCAGCTCACCCCCCCCGAGTAACTCACCCCTCCACTTT.

The chain couples TRBV6-6 to TRBJ1-3, with no clear D. The CDR3 has 16 residues. With 2 bases removed from V and 0 bases from J, the gap between germline ends came to 11 bases. Germline V lookup: CDR1 MNHNY, CDR2 SVGAGI (reference sequence). DNA of the CDR3: TGTGCCAGCAGTTACCCTACCGGGAGCTCTGGAAACACCATATATTTT. It codes for CASSYPTGSSGNTIYF.

This rearrangement joins TRBV28 to TRBJ1-2; TRBD1 aligns across 7 bases. CDR1 and CDR2 (germline): MDHEN, SYDVKM. The V and J ends lost 1 base and 2 bases, in that order; junction bases with no gene match: 1. This CDR3 region has 14 residues. The DNA for the CDR3 is TGTGCCAGCAGTTTATTAGGGGGCAACTATGGCTACACCTTC. Translation gives CASSLLGGNYGYTF.

The DNA for the CDR3 is TGCGCCAGCAGCGACGACGGGACATCTAATGAGCAGTTCTTC. Translated: CASSDDGTSNEQFF. V usage is TRBV10-1 and J usage is TRBJ2-1; tentatively, D is TRBD1 (6 bases). V was shortened by 6 bases and J by 7 bases, with 16 bases between the two germline ends. The germline gives CDR1 WNHNN, CDR2 SYGVQD (reference sequence). The CDR3 spans 14 residues.

This rearrangement joins TRBV3-1 (or the pseudogene TRBV3-2) to TRBJ1-1, with D possibly being TRBD1 (5 bases). The CDR3 is 14 amino acids. With 2 bases removed from V and 5 bases from J, the gap between germline ends came to 12 bases. Germline V gene lookup returns CDR1 LGHDT and CDR2 YNNKEL (reference sequence). The DNA of the CDR3 is TGTGCCAGCAGCCAACTAGGGGATGGGACTGAAGCTTTCTTT. Its translation: CASSQLGDGTEAFF.

The chain combines TRBV6-5 with TRBJ2-3; 10 positions match TRBD1. Germline values: CDR1 MNHEY, CDR2 SVGAGI. Unmatched junction bases numbered 7, after V lost 7 bases and J lost 3 bases. The CDR3 runs 15 residues. CDR3 sequence (DNA): TGTGCCAGCAAGACAGGGGGCGGGAGGACAGATACGCAGTATTTT. It specifies CASKTGGGRTDTQYF.

J is TRBJ2-7 and V is TRBV15, with 11 bases lining up with TRBD1. V lost 5 bases to trimming and J lost 5 bases; unmatched junction nucleotides: 8. The CDR3 loop spans 15 amino acids. Germline V lookup: CDR1 LNHNV, CDR2 YYDKDF (reference sequence). The CDR3 DNA follows: TGTGCCACCAGCGTATCCGGGACAGGGGGGAACGAGCAGTACTTC. Translated, it gives CATSVSGTGGNEQYF. The entire variable domain, with the rest obtained from reference TRBV15 and TRBJ2-7, is as follows: DAMVIQNPRYQVTQFGKPVTLSCSQTLNHNVMYWYQQKSSQAPKLLFHYYDKDFNNEADTPDNFQSRRPNTSFCFLDIRSPGLGDTAMYLCATSVSGTGGNEQYFGPGTRLTVT.

The chain uses TRBV7-3 and TRBJ2-1, with 8 bases lining up with TRBD2. The ends lost 0 bases at V and 7 bases at J; junction bases unmatched: 8. The CDR3 consists of 16 residues. Germline V CDR1 and CDR2: SGHTA, FQGTGA. The chain's CDR3 is CASSLTAAGVRNEQFF. In nucleotides, the CDR3 is TGTGCCAGCAGCTTAACGGCAGCGGGAGTGCGGAATGAGCAGTTCTTC. The whole variable domain, remainder taken from reference TRBV7-3 and TRBJ2-1, is GAGVSQTPSNKVTEKGKYVELRCDPISGHTALYWYRQSLGQGPEFLIYFQGTGAADDSGLPNDRFFAVRPEGSVSTLKIQRTERGDSAVYLCASSLTAAGVRNEQFFGPGTRLTVL.

The chain is built from TRBV6-1 and TRBJ2-6; 7 nucleotides align to TRBD1. The germline V gene has CDR1 MNHNS and CDR2 SASEGT. The CDR3 has 17 amino acids. Trimming at V came to 4 bases and at J to 4 bases, leaving 10 bases not matched to a gene. The CDR3 loop reads CASSGDPTGTGANVLTF. The DNA of the CDR3 is TGTGCCAGCAGTGGGGACCCGACAGGGACCGGGGCCAACGTCCTGACTTTC.